Listed here are 20 T cell receptor beta chains from one sample, sequenced in a study. MiXCR, run by TCRdb on the 5' RACE reads, gives a single entry per CDR3 protein. The sample records tens of thousands of distinct CDR3 sequences, more than 25% being singletons. Cells sorted as Tregs were CD4+, CD25+ and CD127-/low. Sequencing was done on a sample of tumor-infiltrating Tregs sorted from the breast tumor. Receptors originate from a female donor with breast cancer.

CDR3 DNA: TGCAGTGCTAGTAGGCCTAGCGGGAGTAATGAGCAGTTCTTC. As protein: CSASRPSGSNEQFF. This chain joins TRBV20-1 and TRBJ2-1; 10 nucleotides align to TRBD2. There are 14 residues in the CDR3. Germline V gives CDR1 DFQATT, CDR2 SNEGSKA (reference sequence). V trimming: 3 bases; J trimming: 7 bases; junction bases outside the gene matches: 6.

This clonotype turned up a few times. This chain joins TRBV9 and TRBJ2-3; 13 nucleotides agree with TRBD2. This CDR3 region has 17 residues. Germline trimming cut 0 bases from V and 2 bases from J; bases unmatched to any gene: 3. Germline CDR1 reads SGDLS; CDR2 reads YYNGEE. The CDR3 nucleotides read TGTGCCAGCAGCGTAGAGGGGACTAGCGGGATCACAGATACGCAGTATTTT. As protein: CASSVEGTSGITDTQYF.

This clonotype was detected many times. The chain uses TRBV3-1 and TRBJ2-1; D perhaps matches TRBD2 (6 bases). Trimming took off 3 bases at V and 15 bases at J, with 18 bases between the two ends. Germline V gene sequence: CDR1 LGHDT, CDR2 YNNKEL (reference sequence). This CDR3 spans 13 amino acids. The CDR3 sequence is CASSQNLGSRRFF. The CDR3 coding sequence is TGTGCCAGCAGCCAGAATCTCGGGAGCAGGCGGTTCTTC.

A few counts support this clonotype. The genes are TRBV29-1 and TRBJ2-1, with 9 nucleotides matching TRBD2. CDR1 and CDR2 (germline): SQVTM, ANQGSEA. The CDR3 sequence is 13 residues long. J was trimmed by 13 bases and V by 0 bases; bases with no gene match: 7. The CDR3 sequence: CSVEERLAETQFF. CDR3 coding DNA: TGCAGCGTTGAAGAAAGACTAGCGGAGACACAGTTCTTC.

The V and J genes are TRBV6-1 and TRBJ1-6; possible D gene TRBD1, 5 bases. CDR1 and CDR2 from the germline V gene are MNHNS and SASEGT. This CDR3 has 15 amino acids. V was shortened by 6 bases and J by 2 bases, with 11 bases between the two germline ends. DNA for the CDR3: TGTGCCAGCAGGTCGGACAATACCTATAATTCACCCCTCCACTTT. Translation: CASRSDNTYNSPLHF.

CDR3 sequence reads: CSARAWTGSYEQYF. CDR3 bases: TGCAGTGCCCGAGCGTGGACAGGGTCCTACGAGCAGTACTTC. V is TRBV20-1 and J is TRBJ2-7; 8 bases match TRBD1. Germline values: CDR1 DFQATT, CDR2 SNEGSKA (reference sequence). Losses at the gene ends were 6 bases for V and 1 base for J; bases not matched to a gene: 8. The CDR3 covers 14 residues.

This clonotype has just a few counts. This sequence joins TRBV3-1 and TRBJ1-1; D gene ambiguous. Germline V gene data show CDR1 as LGHDT and CDR2 as YNNKEL (reference sequence). The germline V and J ends were trimmed by 5 bases and 5 bases, with 9 bases remaining between them. The CDR3 contains 12 residues. The CDR3 bases are TGTGCCAGCAGCTCAACTCGAACTGAAGCTTTCTTT. Translating it yields CASSSTRTEAFF.

As concerns this clonotype: Relative to the germline gene, one junction end is altered; a read error may explain this. In DNA, the CDR3 is TGTGCCAGCACTGGGACTAGCGGGAGCACAGATACGCAGTGTTTT. This encodes CASTGTSGSTDTQCF. The chain has TRBV6-1 and TRBJ2-3; 14 bases agree with TRBD2. The CDR3 length is 15 residues. Germline CDR1 MNHNS, CDR2 SASEGT.

The V call is TRBV6-1, the J call TRBJ2-2; 7 positions match TRBD2. The CDR3 spans 14 residues. The germline V gene has CDR1 MNHNS and CDR2 SASEGT. J was trimmed by 7 bases and V by 7 bases; bases with no gene match: 9. The CDR3 protein is CASIREAGSGELFF. CDR3 nucleotides: TGTGCCAGCATACGGGAAGCGGGGAGCGGGGAGCTGTTTTTT.

The sample holds a few counts of this clonotype. The V call is TRBV4-1, the J call TRBJ2-7; tentative D call: TRBD1 (6 bases). Trimming cost V 1 base and J 7 bases, with 20 bases left between them. Germline V gives CDR1 MGHRA, CDR2 YSYEKL. The CDR3 sequence is 16 residues long. The chain's CDR3 is CASSQATGHPEREQYF. CDR3 in DNA: TGCGCCAGCAGCCAAGCTACGGGACACCCCGAGAGGGAGCAGTACTTC.

In its sample, this clonotype was seen many times. The chain couples TRBV7-2 to TRBJ2-3, with D maybe TRBD2 (5 bases). Germline CDR1 is SGHTA and CDR2 is FQGNSA. The CDR3 has 16 amino acids. The V and J ends lost 3 bases and 1 base respectively, with 14 bases between them. Here the CDR3 reads CASSFLPGVRTDTQYF. The DNA for the CDR3 is TGTGCCAGCAGCTTTTTACCCGGGGTTCGCACAGATACGCAGTATTTT.

Note on this clonotype: At one boundary the junction diverges from the germline segment, which might be a read error. The chain is built from TRBV7-2 and TRBJ2-2, with a weak D call TRBD1 (5 bases). The CDR3 contains 13 residues. Per germline, CDR1 SGHTA and CDR2 FQGNSA. The CDR3 is CASSEQVTEELFF. In DNA form, the CDR3 reads TGTGCCAGCAGCGAACAGGTCACCGAGGAGCTGTTTTTT.

This clonotype occurred many times. The rearrangement joins TRBV7-2 to TRBJ2-5; no clear D gene. The CDR3 is 11 residues long. The germline gives CDR1 SGHTA, CDR2 FQGNSA. Trimming left V 7 bases short and J 5 bases short, with 8 bases between. This CDR3 is CASMVRETQYF. Written as DNA, the CDR3 is TGTGCCAGCATGGTACGGGAGACCCAGTACTTC.

This clonotype was seen many times. The chain recombines TRBV7-3 with TRBJ2-1, with D perhaps matching TRBD2 (6 bases). Trimming took 5 bases from V and 11 from J, leaving 16 bases between them. The germline V gene has CDR1 SGHTA and CDR2 FQGTGA. This CDR3 spans 13 amino acids. The CDR3 loop reads CASSQENSGKQFF. The DNA for the CDR3 is TGTGCCAGCAGCCAGGAAAATAGCGGAAAGCAGTTCTTC.

The chain combines TRBV6-6 with TRBJ2-7, with 8 bases aligning to TRBD2. V trimming: 2 bases; J trimming: 0 bases; junction bases outside the gene matches: 15. Looked up from germline, CDR1 is MNHNY and CDR2 is SVGAGI (reference sequence). This CDR3 contains 19 residues. The CDR3: CASSYPISGTVSSSYEQYF. CDR3 nucleotides: TGTGCCAGCAGTTACCCTATTAGCGGGACCGTATCTAGCTCCTACGAGCAGTACTTC.

The chain couples TRBV7-2 to TRBJ1-3; D unclear. The germline gives CDR1 SGHTA, CDR2 FQGNSA. The length of the CDR3 is 15 residues. V lost 6 bases to trimming and J lost 0 bases, with 12 bases between them. This CDR3 is CASSPGPFSGNTIYF. In nucleotides, the CDR3 is TGTGCCAGCAGTCCAGGTCCATTCTCTGGAAACACCATATATTTT.

The chain uses TRBV20-1 and TRBJ2-3; D is perhaps TRBD2 (5 bases). Looked up from germline, CDR1 is DFQATT and CDR2 is SNEGSKA (reference sequence). V was cut by 0 bases and J by 6 bases, with 13 bases left in between. The length of the CDR3 is 14 residues. The CDR3, as DNA: TGCAGTGCTAGAGATGGGCTAGCTCTGGATACGCAGTATTTT. This translates into CSARDGLALDTQYF.

A few counts support this clonotype. This chain links TRBV6-2 or TRBV6-3 with TRBJ2-1, with D possibly TRBD2 on 5 matching bases. This CDR3 has 17 residues. V was clipped by 4 bases and J by 4 bases, with 20 bases between them. Germline V gives CDR1 MNHEY, CDR2 SVGEGT. The CDR3 reads CASSSLPAGRSYNEQFF. CDR3 DNA: TGTGCCAGCAGTTCGCTTCCGGCGGGTCGATCATACAATGAGCAGTTCTTC.

The chain carries TRBV9 and TRBJ1-4; no firm D call. Germline V CDR1 and CDR2: SGDLS, YYNGEE. The CDR3 contains 14 residues. V lost 0 bases, J lost 4 bases, and 7 bases lay in between. The CDR3 nucleotides are TGTGCCAGCAGCGTAGGACGGGGTAATGAAAAACTGTTTTTT. Protein product: CASSVGRGNEKLFF.

V gene TRBV15 combines with J gene TRBJ2-4, with D possibly called TRBD1 or TRBD2 (5 bases each). The CDR3 extends over 14 amino acids. Trimming took 6 bases from V and 7 from J, leaving 16 bases between them. CDR1 and CDR2 from the germline V gene are LNHNV and YYDKDF (reference sequence). CDR3 bases: TGTGCCACCAGTGCCGGGACCGCTCGGAACATTCAGTACTTC. Translating it yields CATSAGTARNIQYF. Based on the CDR3 plus reference TRBV15 and TRBJ2-4, the full variable domain is DAMVIQNPRYQVTQFGKPVTLSCSQTLNHNVMYWYQQKSSQAPKLLFHYYDKDFNNEADTPDNFQSRRPNTSFCFLDIRSPGLGDTAMYLCATSAGTARNIQYFGAGTRLSVL.